The present entry profiles one T cell receptor (beta chain) with its context. This clonotype occurred a few times. The antigen it binds to is not known. No base-level quality is on record; no much larger clone is a single base apart. Trimming at the junction amounts to 4 bases on V and 3 bases on J, and the germline ends lie 18 bases apart. From cysteine to phenylalanine, the CDR3 is 16 amino acids long. The entry retains the CDR3 DNA only, 48 bases that are in frame from base 1. For CDR1 and CDR2, the germline V gene (reference sequence) lists LNHDA and SQIVND. The entry originates in a study of T cells in Graves' hyperthyroidism and ophthalmopathy (dated by TCRdb to between 2019 and 2020). Study-level background: Peripheral blood was sampled at the time of initial diagnosis, prior to any treatment. TCR V-J signatures able to tell the groups apart were searched for in a discovery cohort of 95 or so patients, of whom over 40 had Graves' ophthalmopathy and 55 to 60 had stable Graves' hyperthyroidism. Thyroid tissue and blood T-cell repertoires from more than five Graves' hyperthyroidism patients were also compared in the study. The approximately 98 discovery patients were randomly divided into training and test sets at a 7:3 ratio. Once sampling was done, hyperthyroidism patients were given methimazole at a starting dose of 30 mg daily, whereas ophthalmopathy patients were given high-dose intravenous methylprednisolone. The paper reports TCR Vbeta CDR3 sequencing of some 140 peripheral blood samples: some 41 ophthalmopathy, over 70 hyperthyroidism and approximately 17 progressor patients. Whether ophthalmopathy could be predicted prospectively was tested in an independent validation cohort made up of 18 to 20 hyperthyroidism patients plus 17 patients who later progressed to ophthalmopathy. The investigation overall reported the following: In validation, the model predicted progression to ophthalmopathy a median of roughly 6.5 months before onset, with about 67% sensitivity and about 72% specificity. A 13 V-J signature model separated ophthalmopathy from stable hyperthyroidism, with around 91% sensitivity and 81% to 82% specificity in cross-validation and 80%/75% in testing. Most expanded thyroid clonotypes (frequency above 0.001) were also detected in blood, a finding suggesting that blood repertoires may reflect thyroid immune responses. No statistical method was used to fix the sample size in advance, and group allocation was not hidden from the investigators.

Graves' hyperthyroidism was defined as stable when no progression to ophthalmopathy occurred over 18 months of follow-up. Hyperthyroidism patients were newly diagnosed, with disease duration under 2 months, and aged 18 to 65 years. Any patient with an uncontrolled infection, another autoimmune disease, pregnancy or lactation was excluded. Diagnoses relied on clinical symptoms, serum thyroxine and TRAb, thyroid ultrasound and orbital computed tomography. PBMCs were separated from roughly 9.6 ml of fresh peripheral blood using Ficoll-Paque density gradient centrifugation. Total RNA was extracted using Trizol reagent, and RNA quality was assessed on an Agilent 2100 Bioanalyzer. TCR beta CDR3 regions were amplified from RNA transcripts. For the first round of RT-PCR on the TCR CDR3, the HTBI primer set was used together with the Qiagen OneStep RT-PCR kit. The libraries were constructed in a second round of multiplex PCR and then size-selected and purified. Libraries were sequenced paired-end with 100 bp reads on an Illumina HiSeq2000. The paper's data handling went like this. SOAPnuke was used to process the raw data, removing reads that contained adapters or uncalled bases, had a mean Phred below 15, or lacked an exact match to the constant primer or identifier. High-quality paired reads were merged using COPE v1.2.5, and each unique nucleotide sequence was defined as a clonotype. Clonotypes were aligned to IMGT TRBV, TRBD and TRBJ reference segments using MiTCR v1.1. Analysis was restricted to V-J combinations with a frequency above 0.0001, which covered 98% to 99.2% of repertoires. A TCS score was defined as the ratio between F50 (clonal expansion) and ExV (chaos), using BLOSUM62-based TCRdist between CDR3 peptides within each V-J. Welch's t-statistics and random forest reduced roughly 540 V-J features to 13, which were used in a naive Bayes classifier (R e1071). Starting from the raw public reads, TCRdb applied fastp trimming at Q25, assembled clones with MiXCR and retained in-frame beta chains. Under each unique CDR3 protein, matching rows form one entry showing the most common genes and DNA. The V and J calls were not made by the authors but by TCRdb's processing. Recorded for this sample are hundreds of thousands of distinct CDR3 sequences; 13% to 15% of them occurred a single time. 11% to 15% of the sample is taken by the ten largest.

Sequenced sample: blood. The receptor was isolated from a woman in her thirties or forties with Graves' hyperthyroidism. This chain joins TRBV19 to TRBJ2-5; perhaps TRBD2 is the D gene, with 5 bases matching. In nucleotide form, the sequence is TGTGCCAGTAGTAAGGTGGCGGGTCTATCGGAAGAGACCCAGTACTTC. This gives the protein CASSKVAGLSEETQYF.